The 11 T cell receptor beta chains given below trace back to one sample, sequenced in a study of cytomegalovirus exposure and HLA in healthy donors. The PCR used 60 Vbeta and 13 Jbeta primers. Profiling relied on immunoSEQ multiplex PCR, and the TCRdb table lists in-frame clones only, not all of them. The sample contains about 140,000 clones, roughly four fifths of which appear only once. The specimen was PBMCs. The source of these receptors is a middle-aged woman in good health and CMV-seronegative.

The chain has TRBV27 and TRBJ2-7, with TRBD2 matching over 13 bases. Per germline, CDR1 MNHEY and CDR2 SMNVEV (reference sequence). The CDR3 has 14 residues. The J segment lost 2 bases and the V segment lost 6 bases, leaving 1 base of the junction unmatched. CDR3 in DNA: TGTGCCAGCAGGGGACTAGCGGGGACCTACGAGCAGTACTTC. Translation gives CASRGLAGTYEQYF.

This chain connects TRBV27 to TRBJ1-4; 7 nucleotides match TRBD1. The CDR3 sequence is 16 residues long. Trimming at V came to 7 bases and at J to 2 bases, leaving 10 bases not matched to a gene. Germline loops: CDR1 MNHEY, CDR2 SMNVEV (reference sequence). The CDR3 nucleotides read TGTGCCAGCACCCACCGGACAGGAAATACTAATGAAAAACTGTTTTTT. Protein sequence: CASTHRTGNTNEKLFF. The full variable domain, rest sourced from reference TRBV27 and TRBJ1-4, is EAQVTQNPRYLITVTGKKLTVTCSQNMNHEYMSWYRQDPGLGLRQIYYSMNVEVTDKGDVPEGYKVSRKEKRNFPLILESPSPNQTSLYFCASTHRTGNTNEKLFFGSGTQLSVL.

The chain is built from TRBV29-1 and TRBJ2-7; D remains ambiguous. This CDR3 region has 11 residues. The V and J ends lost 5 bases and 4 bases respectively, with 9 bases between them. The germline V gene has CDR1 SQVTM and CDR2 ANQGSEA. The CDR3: CSVSSSYEQYF. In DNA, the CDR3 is TGCAGCGTTAGCTCCTCTTACGAGCAGTACTTC.

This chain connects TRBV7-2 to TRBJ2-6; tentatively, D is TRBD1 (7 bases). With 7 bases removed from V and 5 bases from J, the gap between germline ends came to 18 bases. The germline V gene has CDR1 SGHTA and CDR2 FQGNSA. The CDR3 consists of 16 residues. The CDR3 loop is CASNRPGGLWANVLTF. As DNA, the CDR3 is TGTGCCAGCAATCGGCCAGGGGGGCTCTGGGCCAACGTCCTGACTTTC.

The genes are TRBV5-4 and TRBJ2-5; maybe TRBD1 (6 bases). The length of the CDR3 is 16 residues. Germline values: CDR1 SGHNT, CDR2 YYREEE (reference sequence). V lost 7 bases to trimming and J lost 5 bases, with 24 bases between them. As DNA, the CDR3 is TGTGCCAGCGGTAGTCTAAGTATTGGGGGCGGGGAGACCCAGTACTTC. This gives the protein CASGSLSIGGGETQYF.

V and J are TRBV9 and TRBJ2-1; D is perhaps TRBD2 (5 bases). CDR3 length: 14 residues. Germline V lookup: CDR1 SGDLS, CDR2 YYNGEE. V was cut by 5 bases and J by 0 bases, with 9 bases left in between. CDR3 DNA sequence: TGTGCCAGCAGTTCAGACTACTCCTACAATGAGCAGTTCTTC. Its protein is CASSSDYSYNEQFF.

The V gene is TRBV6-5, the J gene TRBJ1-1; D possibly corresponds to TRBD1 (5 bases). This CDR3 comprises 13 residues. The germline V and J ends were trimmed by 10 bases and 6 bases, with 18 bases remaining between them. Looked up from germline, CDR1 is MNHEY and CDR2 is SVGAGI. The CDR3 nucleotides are TGTGCCACCGGACAAGGGTTTCGTTCTGAAGCTTTCTTT. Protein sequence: CATGQGFRSEAFF.

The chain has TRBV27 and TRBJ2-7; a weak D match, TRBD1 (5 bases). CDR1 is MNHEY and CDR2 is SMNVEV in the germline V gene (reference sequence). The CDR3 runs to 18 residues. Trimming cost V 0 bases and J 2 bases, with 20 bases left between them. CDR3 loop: CASSLSMGWQGIAYEQYF. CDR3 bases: TGTGCCAGCAGTTTATCCATGGGCTGGCAGGGAATTGCCTACGAGCAGTACTTC.

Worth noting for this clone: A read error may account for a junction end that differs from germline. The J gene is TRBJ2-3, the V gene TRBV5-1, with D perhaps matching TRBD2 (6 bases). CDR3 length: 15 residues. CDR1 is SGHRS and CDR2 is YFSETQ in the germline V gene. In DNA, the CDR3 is TGCGCCGGCAGCGGAGGGACTGGAGAAACAGATACGCAGTATTTT. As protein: CAGSGGTGETDTQYF.

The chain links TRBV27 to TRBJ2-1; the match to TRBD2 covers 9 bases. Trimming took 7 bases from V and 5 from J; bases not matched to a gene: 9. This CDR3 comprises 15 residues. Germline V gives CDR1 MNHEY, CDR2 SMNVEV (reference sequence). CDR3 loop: CASTPTSGGDNEQFF. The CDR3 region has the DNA TGTGCCAGCACCCCGACTAGCGGAGGGGACAATGAGCAGTTCTTC.

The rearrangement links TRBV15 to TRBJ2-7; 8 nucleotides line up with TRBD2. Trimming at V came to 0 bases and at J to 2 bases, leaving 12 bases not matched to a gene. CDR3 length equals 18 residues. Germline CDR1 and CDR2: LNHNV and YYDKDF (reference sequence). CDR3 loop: CATSRERDLTSATYEQYF. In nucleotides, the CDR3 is TGTGCCACCAGCAGAGAGAGGGATTTGACTAGCGCCACCTACGAGCAGTACTTC. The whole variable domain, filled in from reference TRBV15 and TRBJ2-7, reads DAMVIQNPRYQVTQFGKPVTLSCSQTLNHNVMYWYQQKSSQAPKLLFHYYDKDFNNEADTPDNFQSRRPNTSFCFLDIRSPGLGDTAMYLCATSRERDLTSATYEQYFGPGTRLTVT.